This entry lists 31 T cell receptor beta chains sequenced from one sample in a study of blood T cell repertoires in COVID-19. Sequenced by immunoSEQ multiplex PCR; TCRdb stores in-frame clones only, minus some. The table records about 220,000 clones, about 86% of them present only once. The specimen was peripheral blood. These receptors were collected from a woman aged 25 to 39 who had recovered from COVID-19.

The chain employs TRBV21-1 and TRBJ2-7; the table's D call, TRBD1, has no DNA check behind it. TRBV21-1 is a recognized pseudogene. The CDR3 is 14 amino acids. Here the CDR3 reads CASSKKKDTYEQYF. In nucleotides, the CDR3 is TGTGCCAGCAGCAAAAAAAAAGACACCTACGAGCAGTACTTC.

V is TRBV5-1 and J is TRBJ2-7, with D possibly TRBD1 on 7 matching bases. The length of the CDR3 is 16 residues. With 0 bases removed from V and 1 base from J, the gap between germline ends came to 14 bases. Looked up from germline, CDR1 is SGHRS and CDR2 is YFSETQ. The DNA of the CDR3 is TGCGCCAGCAGCTTGGATCCACAGGGGAGGTCCTACGAGCAGTACTTC. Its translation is CASSLDPQGRSYEQYF.

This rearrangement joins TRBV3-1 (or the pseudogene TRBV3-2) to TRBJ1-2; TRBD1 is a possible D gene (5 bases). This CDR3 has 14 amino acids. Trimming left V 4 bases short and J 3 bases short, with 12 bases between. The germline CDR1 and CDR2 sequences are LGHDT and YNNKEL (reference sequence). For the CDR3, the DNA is TGTGCCAGCAGCCGCGCCGGGACTGACTATGGCTACACCTTC. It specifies CASSRAGTDYGYTF.

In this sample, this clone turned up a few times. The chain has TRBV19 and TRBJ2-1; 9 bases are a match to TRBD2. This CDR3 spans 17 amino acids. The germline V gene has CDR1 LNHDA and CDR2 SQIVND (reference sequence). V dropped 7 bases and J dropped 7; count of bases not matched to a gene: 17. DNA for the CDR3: TGTGCCAGTACTCTCCGGGAGGCGGGAGGGCCCGGGAATGAGCAGTTCTTC. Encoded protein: CASTLREAGGPGNEQFF.

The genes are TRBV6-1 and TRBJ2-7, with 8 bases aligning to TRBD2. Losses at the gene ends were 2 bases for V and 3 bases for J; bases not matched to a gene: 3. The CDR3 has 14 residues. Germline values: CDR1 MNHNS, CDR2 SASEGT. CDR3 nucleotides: TGTGCCAGCAGTGAACGGCTAGCGGGCTACGAGCAGTACTTC. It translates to CASSERLAGYEQYF.

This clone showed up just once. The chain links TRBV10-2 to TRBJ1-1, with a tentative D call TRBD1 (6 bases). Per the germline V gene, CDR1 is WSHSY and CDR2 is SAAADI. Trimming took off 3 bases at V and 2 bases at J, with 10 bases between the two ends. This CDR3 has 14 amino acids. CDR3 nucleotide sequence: TGCGCCAGCAGTGACCCAGGGGCCAACACTGAAGCTTTCTTT. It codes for CASSDPGANTEAFF.

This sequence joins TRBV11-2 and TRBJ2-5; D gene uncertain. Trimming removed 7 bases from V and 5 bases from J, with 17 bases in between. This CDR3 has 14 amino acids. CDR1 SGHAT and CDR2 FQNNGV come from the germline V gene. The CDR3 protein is CASTLGRGSETQYF. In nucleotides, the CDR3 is TGTGCCAGCACCCTGGGCCGTGGTTCGGAGACCCAGTACTTC. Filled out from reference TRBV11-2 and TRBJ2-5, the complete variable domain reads EAGVAQSPRYKIIEKRQSVAFWCNPISGHATLYWYQQILGQGPKLLIQFQNNGVVDDSQLPKDRFSAERLKGVDSTLKIQPAKLEDSAVYLCASTLGRGSETQYFGPGTRLLVL.

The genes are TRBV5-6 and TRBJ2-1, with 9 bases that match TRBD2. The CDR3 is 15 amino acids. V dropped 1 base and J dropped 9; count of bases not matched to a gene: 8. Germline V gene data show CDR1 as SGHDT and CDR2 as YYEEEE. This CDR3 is CASSLLAGGPSEQFF. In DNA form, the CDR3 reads TGTGCCAGCAGCTTGCTCGCGGGAGGGCCTAGTGAGCAGTTCTTC.

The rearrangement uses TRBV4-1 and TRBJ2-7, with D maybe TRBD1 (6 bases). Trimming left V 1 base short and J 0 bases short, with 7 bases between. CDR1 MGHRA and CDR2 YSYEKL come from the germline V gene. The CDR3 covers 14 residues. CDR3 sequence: CASSQGTASYEQYF. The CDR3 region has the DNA TGCGCCAGCAGCCAAGGGACAGCCTCCTACGAGCAGTACTTC.

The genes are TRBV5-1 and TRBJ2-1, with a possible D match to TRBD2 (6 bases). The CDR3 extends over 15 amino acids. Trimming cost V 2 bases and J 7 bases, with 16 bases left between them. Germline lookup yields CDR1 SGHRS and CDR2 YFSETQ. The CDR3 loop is CASSFHGTEGNEQFF. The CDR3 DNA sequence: TGCGCCAGCAGCTTCCACGGGACGGAGGGGAATGAGCAGTTCTTC.

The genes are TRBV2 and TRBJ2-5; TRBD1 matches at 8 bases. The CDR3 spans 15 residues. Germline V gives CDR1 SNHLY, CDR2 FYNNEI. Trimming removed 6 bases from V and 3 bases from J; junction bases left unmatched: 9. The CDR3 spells CASRTGQGYEETQYF. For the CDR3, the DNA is TGTGCCAGCAGAACCGGACAGGGATACGAAGAGACCCAGTACTTC. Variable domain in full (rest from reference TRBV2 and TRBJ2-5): EPEVTQTPSHQVTQMGQEVILRCVPISNHLYFYWYRQILGQKVEFLVSFYNNEISEKSEIFDDQFSVERPDGSNFTLKIRSTKLEDSAMYFCASRTGQGYEETQYFGPGTRLLVL.

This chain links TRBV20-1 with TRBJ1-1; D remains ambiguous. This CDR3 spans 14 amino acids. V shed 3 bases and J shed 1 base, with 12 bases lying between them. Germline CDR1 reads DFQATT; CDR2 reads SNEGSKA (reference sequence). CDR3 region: CSASSFHRNTEAFF. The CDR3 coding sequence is TGCAGTGCTAGTAGCTTCCATCGGAACACTGAAGCTTTCTTT.

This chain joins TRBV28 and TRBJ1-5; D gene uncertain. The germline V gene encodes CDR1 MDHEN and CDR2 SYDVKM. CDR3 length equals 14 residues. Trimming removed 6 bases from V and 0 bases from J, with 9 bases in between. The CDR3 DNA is TGTGCCAGCAGCCAAACAGTTAGCAATCAGCCCCAGCATTTT. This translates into CASSQTVSNQPQHF.

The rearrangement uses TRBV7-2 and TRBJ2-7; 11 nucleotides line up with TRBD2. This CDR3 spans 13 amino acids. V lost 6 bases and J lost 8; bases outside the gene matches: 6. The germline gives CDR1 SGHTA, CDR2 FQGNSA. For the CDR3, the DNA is TGTGCCAGCAGTCCTAGCGGGAGGACCAAGCAGTACTTC. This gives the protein CASSPSGRTKQYF.

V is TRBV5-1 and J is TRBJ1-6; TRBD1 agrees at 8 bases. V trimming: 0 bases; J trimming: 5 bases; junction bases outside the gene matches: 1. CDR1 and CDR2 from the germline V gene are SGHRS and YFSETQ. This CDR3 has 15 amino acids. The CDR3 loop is CASSLGDRNNSPLHF. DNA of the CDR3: TGCGCCAGCAGCTTGGGGGACAGGAATAATTCACCCCTCCACTTT.

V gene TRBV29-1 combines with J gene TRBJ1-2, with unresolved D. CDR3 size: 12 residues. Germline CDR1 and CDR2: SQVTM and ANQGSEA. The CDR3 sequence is CSSSSSNYGYTF. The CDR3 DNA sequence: TGCAGTTCCTCGAGTTCTAACTATGGCTACACCTTC.

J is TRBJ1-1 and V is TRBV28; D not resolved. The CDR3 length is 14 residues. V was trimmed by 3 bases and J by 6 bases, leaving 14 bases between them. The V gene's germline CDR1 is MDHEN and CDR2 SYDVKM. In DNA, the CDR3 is TGTGCCAGCAGTTTTTCAGGAATGAGTGCTGAAGCTTTCTTT. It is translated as CASSFSGMSAEAFF.

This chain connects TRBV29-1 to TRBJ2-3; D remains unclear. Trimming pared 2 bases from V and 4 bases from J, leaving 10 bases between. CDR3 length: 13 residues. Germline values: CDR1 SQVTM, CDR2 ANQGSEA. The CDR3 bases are TGCAGCGTTGAAATGGTAGCTTCAGATACGCAGTATTTT. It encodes CSVEMVASDTQYF.

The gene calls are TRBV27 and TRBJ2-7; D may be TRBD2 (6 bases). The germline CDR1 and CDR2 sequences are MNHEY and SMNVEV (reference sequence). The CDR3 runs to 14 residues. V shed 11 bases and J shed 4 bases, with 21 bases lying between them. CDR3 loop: CASHSRRDGYEQYF. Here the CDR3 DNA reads TGTGCCTCACACTCAAGGCGGGACGGGTACGAGCAGTACTTC.

The CDR3 DNA is TGCGCCAGCAGCCCTGGGACGGGGGAGAGAGAGACCCAGTACTTC. It is translated as CASSPGTGERETQYF. The chain couples TRBV5-1 to TRBJ2-5; TRBD2 might be the D (6 bases). Germline V gene lookup returns CDR1 SGHRS and CDR2 YFSETQ. V lost 4 bases and J 4 bases, leaving 17 bases between the germline ends. This CDR3 region has 15 residues.

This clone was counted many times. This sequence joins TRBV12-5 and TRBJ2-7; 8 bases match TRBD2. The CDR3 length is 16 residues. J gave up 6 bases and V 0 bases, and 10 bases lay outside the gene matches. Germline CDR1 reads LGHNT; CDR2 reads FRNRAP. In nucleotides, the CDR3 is TGTGCTAGTGGTTTGGTACTCACTAGCGGCCTAGGCGAGCAGTACTTC. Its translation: CASGLVLTSGLGEQYF.

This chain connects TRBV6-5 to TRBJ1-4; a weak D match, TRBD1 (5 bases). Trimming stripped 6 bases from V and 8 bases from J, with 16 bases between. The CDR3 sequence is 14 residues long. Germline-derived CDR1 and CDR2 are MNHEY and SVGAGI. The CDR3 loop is CASRGRGAGEKLFF. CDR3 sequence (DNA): TGTGCCAGCAGGGGAAGGGGCGCAGGGGAAAAACTGTTTTTT.

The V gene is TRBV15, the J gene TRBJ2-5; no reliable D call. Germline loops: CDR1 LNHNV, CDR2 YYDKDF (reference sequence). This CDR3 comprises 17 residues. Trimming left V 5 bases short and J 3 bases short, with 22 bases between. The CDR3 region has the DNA TGTGCCACCAGCGGAACTGACCGGGTGTCCGTCGAAGAGACCCAGTACTTC. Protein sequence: CATSGTDRVSVEETQYF. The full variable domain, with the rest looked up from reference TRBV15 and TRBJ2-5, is DAMVIQNPRYQVTQFGKPVTLSCSQTLNHNVMYWYQQKSSQAPKLLFHYYDKDFNNEADTPDNFQSRRPNTSFCFLDIRSPGLGDTAMYLCATSGTDRVSVEETQYFGPGTRLLVL.

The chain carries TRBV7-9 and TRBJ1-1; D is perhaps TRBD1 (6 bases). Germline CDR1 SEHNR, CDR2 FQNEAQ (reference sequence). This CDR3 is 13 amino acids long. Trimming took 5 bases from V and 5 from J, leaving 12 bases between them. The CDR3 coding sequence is TGTGCCAGCAGCCCACAGGGAGAAACTGAAGCTTTCTTT. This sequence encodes CASSPQGETEAFF.

The DNA of the CDR3 is TGTGCCAGCAGGGACAGAAGCACAGATACGCAGTATTTT. Translating gives CASRDRSTDTQYF. This chain uses TRBV12-3 or TRBV12-4 with TRBJ2-3; tentatively, D is TRBD1 (6 bases). The CDR3 is 13 amino acids. V was cut by 6 bases and J by 0 bases, with 7 bases left in between.

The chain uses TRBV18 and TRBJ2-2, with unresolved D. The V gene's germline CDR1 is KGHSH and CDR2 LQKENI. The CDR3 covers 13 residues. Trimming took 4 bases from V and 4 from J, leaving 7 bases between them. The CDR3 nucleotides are TGTGCCAGCTCACTAGAAAGCACCGGGGAGCTGTTTTTT. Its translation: CASSLESTGELFF.

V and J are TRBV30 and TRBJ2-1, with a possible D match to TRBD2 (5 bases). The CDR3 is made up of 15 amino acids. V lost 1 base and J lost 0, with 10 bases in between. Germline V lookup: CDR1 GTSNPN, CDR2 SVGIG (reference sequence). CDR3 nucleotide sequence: TGTGCCTGGAGTGGGAAGCGGAGCTCCTACAATGAGCAGTTCTTC. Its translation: CAWSGKRSSYNEQFF.

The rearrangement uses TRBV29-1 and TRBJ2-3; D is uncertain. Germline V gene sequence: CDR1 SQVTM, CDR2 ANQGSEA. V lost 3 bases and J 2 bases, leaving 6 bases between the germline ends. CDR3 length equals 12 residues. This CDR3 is CSVDPDTDTQYF. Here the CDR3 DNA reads TGCAGCGTTGACCCAGACACAGATACGCAGTATTTT.

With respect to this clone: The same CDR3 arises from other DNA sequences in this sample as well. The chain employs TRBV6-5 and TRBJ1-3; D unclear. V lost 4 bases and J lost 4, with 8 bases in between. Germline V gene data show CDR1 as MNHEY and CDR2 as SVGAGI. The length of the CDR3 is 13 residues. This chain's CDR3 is CASSSGTGNTIYF. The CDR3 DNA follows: TGTGCCAGCAGTTCTGGCACCGGAAACACCATATATTTT.

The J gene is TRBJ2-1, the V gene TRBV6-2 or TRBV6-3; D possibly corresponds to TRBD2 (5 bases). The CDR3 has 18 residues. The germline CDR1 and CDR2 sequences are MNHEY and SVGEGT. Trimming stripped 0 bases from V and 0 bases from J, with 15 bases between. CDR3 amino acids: CASSYSTVAGSSYNEQFF. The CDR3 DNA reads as TGTGCCAGCAGTTACTCGACTGTCGCGGGTAGCTCCTACAATGAGCAGTTCTTC.

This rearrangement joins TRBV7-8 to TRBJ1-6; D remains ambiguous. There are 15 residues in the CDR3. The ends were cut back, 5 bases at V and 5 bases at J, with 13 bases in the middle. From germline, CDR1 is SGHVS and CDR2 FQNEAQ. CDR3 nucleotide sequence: TGTGCCAGCAGCGATAGTGGTCTTAATAATTCACCCCTCCACTTT. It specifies CASSDSGLNNSPLHF.